This TCR beta chain was sequenced during a study of cytomegalovirus exposure and HLA in healthy donors. Among the 120 or so subjects of the validation cohort, separate from the roughly 650-subject first cohort, were the donors. In the case of this clone: Its antigen is currently unknown.

There are 19 residues in the CDR3. Some clones are missing from TCRdb's copy, which holds only in-frame ones; the method was immunoSEQ multiplex PCR. The table shows roughly 75,000 clones, with approximately 94% occurring only once. Study-wide results and caveats: Rarity held for most TCR sequences, but there were some public TCRs that occurred in many donors. The classifier reportedly diagnosed cytomegalovirus status with high sensitivity and specificity. The listing of 150 to 200 TCR beta chains classed them as cytomegalovirus-associated.

The sequenced sample consisted of PBMCs. The V call is TRBV21-1, the J call TRBJ2-3; TRBD2 is the table's D call and was not checked against the DNA. TRBV21-1 is a listed pseudogene. The receptor was derived from a young woman in good health and CMV-seropositive. The CDR3 region is CASSSRCGTSGGLGGTQYF. CDR3 nucleotides: TGTGCCAGCAGCAGCCGGTGCGGGACTAGCGGGGGCTTGGGGGGGACGCAGTATTTT.